This TCR beta chain was observed in a study of naive and memory T cell subsets. Overall study results and limits: Naive repertoires, especially CD8, held a few larger clonotypes, possibly memory cells re-expressing CD45RA.

Both TRBC1 and TRBC2 were covered by a beta constant-region primer of two equimolar oligonucleotides. Four rounds of PCR amplified the ligated cDNA using nested alpha and beta constant-region primers plus SP2. TCRdb recomputed calls from the UMI-ligation and nested PCR reads with MiXCR, one row per CDR3 protein. The table has 150,000 or so distinct CDR3 sequences, roughly 22% seen once; the top ten hold over 0.09%. This clonotype was seen a handful of times. As yet, its antigen is unknown. Germline V gene lookup returns CDR1 DFQATT and CDR2 SNEGSKA (reference sequence). The CDR3 totals 13 residues. V dropped 5 bases and J dropped 7; count of bases not matched to a gene: 6.

The sample was naive CD4+ T cells from blood. This clonotype was sampled from a human donor in good health. V and J are TRBV20-1 and TRBJ1-5, with 9 bases identical to TRBD1. CDR3 sequence: CSALGDRAQPQHF. CDR3 in DNA: TGCAGTGCTCTGGGGGACAGGGCCCAGCCCCAGCATTTT.